The 17 T cell receptor beta chains below come from one sample, sequenced in a study of blood T cell repertoires in COVID-19. Profiling relied on immunoSEQ multiplex PCR, and the TCRdb table lists in-frame clones only, not all of them. Among roughly 180,000 clones, roughly 78% were seen once, and the ten largest hold 7% to 10%. Sequenced sample: peripheral blood. These receptors were obtained from a woman aged 60-75 years with COVID-19, enrolled during active disease.

V gene TRBV5-1 combines with J gene TRBJ2-5; the D gene is possibly TRBD2 (6 bases). Trimming removed 3 bases at V and 4 bases at J, with 13 bases between. In germline, CDR1 is SGHRS, CDR2 YFSETQ. The CDR3 length is 14 residues. CDR3 nucleotides: TGCGCCAGCAGCTACGGGGGTAGCCCAGAGACCCAGTACTTC. It codes for CASSYGGSPETQYF.

CDR3 nucleotide sequence: TGTGCCAGCAGTGAAGTGGGTGGGCAGTACGAGCAGTACGTC. Amino acids: CASSEVGGQYEQYV. The chain links TRBV6-1 to TRBJ2-7; D ambiguous. The V gene's germline CDR1 is MNHNS and CDR2 SASEGT. This CDR3 is 14 amino acids long. Trimming stripped 1 base from V and 4 bases from J, with 11 bases between.

This chain connects TRBV11-2 to TRBJ2-2; D remains ambiguous. With 1 base removed from V and 4 bases from J, the gap between germline ends came to 7 bases. Germline V lookup: CDR1 SGHAT, CDR2 FQNNGV. CDR3 length: 14 amino acids. The CDR3 DNA reads as TGTGCCAGCAGCTTAGTTATCAGCACCGGGGAGCTGTTTTTT. Translated, it gives CASSLVISTGELFF.

The V call is TRBV3-1 (or the pseudogene TRBV3-2), the J call TRBJ2-2; the match to TRBD1 covers 9 bases. Looked up from germline, CDR1 is LGHDT and CDR2 is YNNKEL (reference sequence). The ends lost 1 base at V and 6 bases at J; junction bases unmatched: 6. CDR3 length equals 16 residues. This chain's CDR3 is CASSQVGTGYPGELFF. For the CDR3, the DNA is TGTGCCAGCAGCCAAGTAGGGACAGGGTATCCCGGGGAGCTGTTTTTT.

This clone was counted once. This rearrangement joins TRBV5-1 to TRBJ1-2, with 8 bases matching TRBD1. The CDR3 length is 11 residues. Per the germline V gene, CDR1 is SGHRS and CDR2 is YFSETQ. The J segment lost 7 bases and the V segment lost 6 bases, leaving 2 bases of the junction unmatched. The CDR3 protein is CASNQGAGYTF. In DNA, the CDR3 is TGCGCCAGCAATCAGGGGGCTGGCTACACCTTC.

This clone appeared once. The V and J genes are TRBV5-1 and TRBJ2-3; D not certain. V shed 1 base and J shed 0 bases, with 12 bases lying between them. The CDR3 spans 16 residues. CDR1 and CDR2 (germline): SGHRS, YFSETQ. The CDR3 region has the DNA TGCGCCAGCAGCTTGTTTCTAAGAACTAGCACAGATACGCAGTATTTT. Translated, it gives CASSLFLRTSTDTQYF.

This clone has more than one count but fewer than ten. The chain is built from TRBV5-4 and TRBJ2-1; D may be TRBD1 (6 bases). The CDR3 consists of 16 residues. The V gene lost 6 bases and the J gene lost 0 bases, with 16 bases spanning the gap. Germline V gene data show CDR1 as SGHNT and CDR2 as YYREEE (reference sequence). The CDR3, as DNA: TGTGCCAGCACCCAGGGGTTACTAAACTCCTACAATGAGCAGTTCTTC. This gives the protein CASTQGLLNSYNEQFF.

This rearrangement joins TRBV28 to TRBJ1-2; TRBD1 agrees at 8 bases. V lost 8 bases and J lost 0; bases outside the gene matches: 11. The CDR3 covers 16 residues. Germline V gene sequence: CDR1 MDHEN, CDR2 SYDVKM. The CDR3 here is CASSLQGASANYGYTF. As DNA, the CDR3 is TGTGCCAGCTCCCTGCAGGGGGCGTCGGCTAACTATGGCTACACCTTC.

The V call is TRBV6-4, the J call TRBJ2-2, with TRBD2 as a possible D gene (6 bases). Germline V gives CDR1 MRHNA, CDR2 SNTAGT. Trimming pared 6 bases from V and 1 base from J, leaving 9 bases between. The CDR3 spans 14 residues. CDR3 DNA: TGTGCCAGCAGAGCTAGCGTGAACACCGGGGAGCTGTTTTTT. Translation gives CASRASVNTGELFF.

This chain uses TRBV6-1 with TRBJ1-1; 7 positions agree with TRBD1. After removal of 5 bases from V and 3 bases from J, the junction contained 3 bases not matched to a gene. This CDR3 has 13 residues. Per the germline V gene, CDR1 is MNHNS and CDR2 is SASEGT. The CDR3 loop reads CASSRTGDTEAFF. In nucleotides, the CDR3 is TGTGCCAGCAGTCGCACAGGGGACACTGAAGCTTTCTTT.

This clone has more than one count but fewer than ten. The chain links TRBV5-6 to TRBJ2-7; D is undetermined. The CDR3 is made up of 13 amino acids. In germline, CDR1 is SGHDT, CDR2 YYEEEE. Trimming removed 1 base at V and 0 bases at J, with 5 bases between. The CDR3 DNA reads TGTGCCAGCAGCTTGCCTAGCTCCTACGAGCAGTACTTC. This codes for CASSLPSSYEQYF.

This chain links TRBV7-9 with TRBJ2-7; D is ambiguous. Germline CDR1 is SEHNR and CDR2 is FQNEAQ (reference sequence). The CDR3 totals 15 residues. Trimming shortened V by 1 base and J by 6 bases, and 16 bases separated the two germline ends. DNA of the CDR3: TGTGCCAGCAGCTTAGGCTTTGGTGGAGATTCCGAGCAGTACGTC. Its protein product is CASSLGFGGDSEQYV.

The rearrangement uses TRBV10-3 and TRBJ2-1, with D maybe TRBD2 (5 bases). The CDR3 covers 12 residues. Germline V gene data show CDR1 as ENHRY and CDR2 as SYGVKD. V was cut by 2 bases and J by 8 bases, with 7 bases left in between. Here the CDR3 reads CAISEAGHEQFF. CDR3 nucleotides: TGTGCCATCAGTGAGGCGGGCCATGAGCAGTTCTTC.

This rearrangement joins TRBV6-5 to TRBJ1-6; 8 nucleotides agree with TRBD1. J gave up 6 bases and V 6 bases, and 4 bases lay outside the gene matches. Germline V gene sequence: CDR1 MNHEY, CDR2 SVGAGI. CDR3 size: 14 residues. The CDR3 region is CASSNRGGNSPLHF. Written as DNA, the CDR3 is TGTGCCAGCAGCAACAGGGGGGGTAATTCACCCCTCCACTTT.

The chain uses TRBV19 and TRBJ2-1; 7 bases align to TRBD2. Germline V gene data show CDR1 as LNHDA and CDR2 as SQIVND (reference sequence). V lost 5 bases, J lost 5 bases, and 9 bases stayed unmatched. The CDR3 loop spans 15 amino acids. Here the CDR3 DNA reads TGTGCCAGTAGTCCCCCCCGGGACTACAACAATGAGCAGTTCTTC. It encodes CASSPPRDYNNEQFF. Based on the CDR3 plus reference TRBV19 and TRBJ2-1, the full variable domain is DGGITQSPKYLFRKEGQNVTLSCEQNLNHDAMYWYRQDPGQGLRLIYYSQIVNDFQKGDIAEGYSVSREKKESFPLTVTSAQKNPTAFYLCASSPPRDYNNEQFFGPGTRLTVL.

The chain carries TRBV5-4 and TRBJ2-3; no clear D. This CDR3 region has 15 residues. Trimming cost V 1 base and J 2 bases, with 11 bases left between them. Germline V gives CDR1 SGHNT, CDR2 YYREEE (reference sequence). For the CDR3, the DNA is TGTGCCAGCAGCTTGACCACTATCTTCACAGATACGCAGTATTTT. Translated: CASSLTTIFTDTQYF.

This chain connects TRBV19 to TRBJ2-5; perhaps TRBD2 as D (5 bases). Germline values: CDR1 LNHDA, CDR2 SQIVND (reference sequence). Trimming pared 3 bases from V and 7 bases from J, leaving 12 bases between. The CDR3 loop spans 13 amino acids. CDR3 sequence (DNA): TGTGCCAGTAGTATCGACGGTGGAGGGACCCAGTACTTC. It specifies CASSIDGGGTQYF.